The text below deals with one TCR beta chain. Its target antigen remains unknown. No base-level quality is on record; no much larger clone is a single base apart. Spanning cysteine to phenylalanine, the CDR3 consists of 13 amino acids. Just CDR3 DNA is preserved here, 39 bases in frame from base 1. V is cut back by 7 bases and J by 4 bases, with 6 bases in the junction unmatched. As encoded in the germline V gene (reference sequence), CDR1 is MNHEY while CDR2 is SMNVEV. This record comes from a study of blood T cell repertoires in COVID-19 (dated by TCRdb to the early 2020s). About the investigation overall: The collaborator samples originated in the United States, Italy and Spain and spanned the acute and convalescent phases of COVID-19. The dataset comprised deeply sampled blood TCRbeta repertoires from subjects exposed to, actively infected with, or recovered from COVID-19. The samples were drawn from two sources: the first 160 participants of the ongoing ImmuneRACE study, and 1,200 or so subjects contributed by 6 global collaborators. The prospective study material was composed of cDNA or gDNA derived from T cells, B-cell-depleted T cells, or PBMCs. The sample metadata nearly always contained a de-identified subject ID, COVID-19 status, age in years and sex. A freely available public database, intended as a resource for researchers studying the immune response to SARS-CoV-2, is where the repertoires were released. Where available, HLA class I and class II types were taken from metadata supplied by the sample provider and were not determined by assay-based typing.

Enrolling through a virtual design, the prospective study's participants ranged in age from roughly 18 to 90 years and lived across more than 20 United States geographic areas. In the prospective study, participants were assigned to cohorts based on the clinical history participants reported in a screening survey and a study questionnaire. Recovered participants in ImmuneRACE Cohort 3 were defined as having two consecutive negative NP/OP PCR tests, clearance from a healthcare professional, or resolution of symptoms. In the prospective study, whole blood, serum and a nasopharyngeal or oropharyngeal swab were collected from each participant by mobile phlebotomists. Over an approximately 2-month period, participants in the prospective study had the option of providing additional blood draws and questionnaires. Prospective study blood samples were shipped either frozen or at room temperature before DNA extraction.

TCRbeta CDR3 regions were amplified from genomic DNA using the immunoSEQ Assay, a bias-controlled multiplex PCR. In the paper's pipeline: The number of nucleated cells in each sample was estimated from the amplification of reference gene primers within the assay. Sequence reads were collapsed and filtered to measure the absolute abundance of every unique TCRbeta CDR3 rearrangement. For each sample, productive Simpson clonality was calculated by taking the square root of Simpson's diversity index across productive rearrangements. Imported from immuneACCESS, the table was reduced by TCRdb to in-frame sequences with V and J called. These copies leave out some clones; in studies compared against another copy, an unresolved V gene accounts for under half, and the cause of the remainder is not known. That table supplies the V and J calls and clone size; D and trimming were determined from the DNA. The sample yields a few hundred thousand clones; 80% to 90% were counted once. The top ten clonotypes cover less than 2.5% of the sample.

What the research found in general, with its limitations: Clinical and demographic metadata were provided uncurated, with the amount varying by source and participant.

The sequence was obtained from a man aged 25-45 years who had recovered from COVID-19. The sequencing sample was made of PBMCs or T cells enriched from blood (not recorded which). Recombination joined TRBV27 with TRBJ1-2, with 7 middle bases fitting TRBD1. The DNA sequence is as follows: TGTGCCAGCACCCCGACAGGGAGCTATGGCTACACCTTC. It codes for CASTPTGSYGYTF.